The 23 T cell receptor beta chains listed next were all sequenced from one sample in a study of T cell repertoires in cytomegalovirus infection. MiXCR was run by TCRdb on the reads, yielding one entry per CDR3 protein. In the table there are around 71,000 distinct CDR3 sequences, approximately 40% of which are singletons. No antigen has been identified for these receptors. This material consisted of CD8+ T cells from cultured PBMCs, taken from culture after CMV antigen stimulation. These receptor sequences come from a human donor in good health (CMV status not recorded). Some clones in this sample may be carry-over from other donors' samples.

This rearrangement joins TRBV6-5 to TRBJ2-3, with a tentative D call TRBD2 (5 bases). The germline CDR1 and CDR2 sequences are MNHEY and SVGAGI. The CDR3 has 17 amino acids. Between the trimmed V and J ends, which lost 5 bases and 0 bases, there was a span of 18 bases. CDR3 sequence: CASSNYPWRSSTDTQYF. CDR3 nucleotides: TGTGCCAGCAGTAACTACCCCTGGAGGAGTAGCACAGATACGCAGTATTTT.

The gene calls are TRBV14 and TRBJ2-1; 8 bases align to TRBD2. Germline assignment: CDR1 SGHDN and CDR2 FVKESK. Trimming removed 0 bases from V and 5 bases from J; junction bases left unmatched: 15. This CDR3 contains 19 residues. The CDR3 here is CASSQDTSGLEIWDNEQFF. CDR3 DNA: TGTGCCAGCAGCCAAGATACCTCGGGACTAGAGATTTGGGACAATGAGCAGTTCTTC.

The chain joins TRBV4-3 to TRBJ2-3; D possibly corresponds to TRBD2 (5 bases). This CDR3 region has 13 residues. CDR1 and CDR2 (germline): LGHNA, YSLEER. V lost 4 bases and J lost 3, with 8 bases in between. The chain's CDR3 is CASSPPGTDTQYF. The DNA of the CDR3 is TGCGCCAGCAGCCCACCGGGGACAGATACGCAGTATTTT.

Here the CDR3 reads CASSLTGLGTGELFF. The CDR3, as DNA: TGTGCCAGCAGCTTGACAGGGTTGGGCACCGGGGAGCTGTTTTTT. The rearrangement links TRBV7-8 to TRBJ2-2; 7 nucleotides agree with TRBD1. This CDR3 region has 15 residues. V shed 3 bases, J shed 4 bases, and the junction held 5 bases outside the gene matches. Germline CDR1 reads SGHVS; CDR2 reads FQNEAQ.

The rearrangement links TRBV19 to TRBJ1-2, with no clear D. CDR3 length equals 13 residues. Trimming removed 5 bases at V and 2 bases at J, with 9 bases between. CDR1 and CDR2 (germline): LNHDA, SQIVND (reference sequence). The DNA for the CDR3 is TGTGCCAGTAGTGAGAAACCCAACTATGGCTACACCTTC. Translated: CASSEKPNYGYTF.

CDR3 sequence reads: CAYSGPAGTEAFF. The DNA for the CDR3 is TGTGCCTATTCCGGGCCAGCAGGCACTGAAGCTTTCTTT. This chain uses TRBV28 with TRBJ1-1; the D is unclear. Germline CDR1 reads MDHEN; CDR2 reads SYDVKM. The CDR3 is 13 amino acids. V was cut by 11 bases and J by 4 bases, with 17 bases left in between. The variable domain in full, completed from reference TRBV28 and TRBJ1-1, reads DVKVTQSSRYLVKRTGEKVFLECVQDMDHENMFWYRQDPGLGLRLIYFSYDVKMKEKGDIPEGYSVSREKKERFSLILESASTNQTSMYLCAYSGPAGTEAFFGQGTRLTVV.

In nucleotides, the CDR3 is TGTGCCAGCAGTGCCATGGGCTACCAAGAGACCCAGTACTTC. The encoded protein is CASSAMGYQETQYF. The chain recombines TRBV28 with TRBJ2-5; D remains ambiguous. This CDR3 has 14 amino acids. Deletions cut 5 bases from V and 0 bases from J, with 10 bases between. CDR1 MDHEN and CDR2 SYDVKM come from the germline V gene. The full variable domain, rest sourced from reference TRBV28 and TRBJ2-5, is DVKVTQSSRYLVKRTGEKVFLECVQDMDHENMFWYRQDPGLGLRLIYFSYDVKMKEKGDIPEGYSVSREKKERFSLILESASTNQTSMYLCASSAMGYQETQYFGPGTRLLVL.

The rearrangement links TRBV6-1 to TRBJ2-5; tentative D call: TRBD1 (5 bases). V was trimmed by 7 bases and J by 2 bases, leaving 14 bases between them. The CDR3 is 14 amino acids. Germline values: CDR1 MNHNS, CDR2 SASEGT. The CDR3 loop reads CASIPPGIQETQYF. In nucleotides, the CDR3 is TGTGCCAGCATTCCCCCAGGGATACAAGAGACCCAGTACTTC.

The chain employs TRBV19 and TRBJ1-1; tentatively, D is TRBD1 (5 bases). This CDR3 has 12 amino acids. From germline, CDR1 is LNHDA and CDR2 SQIVND (reference sequence). V was trimmed by 3 bases and J by 5 bases, leaving 7 bases between them. Here the CDR3 reads CASSMSGTEAFF. The DNA of the CDR3 is TGTGCCAGTAGTATGTCAGGGACTGAAGCTTTCTTT.

The rearrangement joins TRBV7-8 to TRBJ1-6; unclear D gene. V lost 1 base, J lost 13 bases, and 20 bases lay in between. Per the germline V gene, CDR1 is SGHVS and CDR2 is FQNEAQ. The CDR3 extends over 16 amino acids. For the CDR3, the DNA is TGTGCCAGCAGCTTAGGAGCCCAGACCCTAGTGGAGCCCCTCCACTTT. Its protein is CASSLGAQTLVEPLHF.

The chain couples TRBV6-1 to TRBJ1-2, with a possible D match to TRBD1 (6 bases). The germline V gene encodes CDR1 MNHNS and CDR2 SASEGT. The CDR3 is made up of 18 amino acids. Trimming took off 5 bases at V and 7 bases at J, with 29 bases between the two ends. The CDR3 region has the DNA TGTGCCAGCAGTTACGGCGCGCTTGAGGGTCTGGGGGGCTCTGGCTACACCTTC. Its protein is CASSYGALEGLGGSGYTF.

This chain connects TRBV5-1 to TRBJ2-1; D gene ambiguous. Germline CDR1 and CDR2: SGHRS and YFSETQ. CDR3 length: 14 residues. V shed 4 bases and J shed 2 bases, with 10 bases lying between them. The CDR3 coding sequence is TGCGCCAGCAGCCACGACGGAGCCTACAATGAGCAGTTCTTC. Translated, it gives CASSHDGAYNEQFF.

This clonotype has just a few counts. The chain employs TRBV4-1 and TRBJ2-1; 9 bases line up with TRBD2. V was clipped by 1 base and J by 5 bases; unmatched bases: 6. Germline V CDR1 and CDR2: MGHRA, YSYEKL. The CDR3 is 16 residues long. CDR3 nucleotides: TGCGCCAGCAGCCAAGTTACGGCGGGGGGGAACAATGAGCAGTTCTTC. It specifies CASSQVTAGGNNEQFF.

V is TRBV5-1 and J is TRBJ2-7, with TRBD1 matching 8 bases. With 5 bases clipped from V and 6 bases from J, the junction kept 4 bases outside the gene matches. The CDR3 consists of 12 residues. Germline values: CDR1 SGHRS, CDR2 YFSETQ. CDR3 loop: CASRFTGGEQYF. DNA for the CDR3: TGCGCCAGCAGGTTTACAGGGGGCGAGCAGTACTTC.

This clonotype was picked up many times. J is TRBJ1-1 and V is TRBV7-6; D is ambiguous. The CDR3 has 13 residues. Germline V gives CDR1 SGHVS, CDR2 FNYEAQ. V was shortened by 1 base and J by 7 bases, with 10 bases between the two germline ends. CDR3 sequence: CASSLGTVYEAFF. CDR3 sequence (DNA): TGTGCCAGCAGCTTAGGGACTGTCTATGAAGCTTTCTTT. The whole variable domain, remainder taken from reference TRBV7-6 and TRBJ1-1, is GAGVSQSPRYKVTKRGQDVALRCDPISGHVSLYWYRQALGQGPEFLTYFNYEAQQDKSGLPNDRFSAERPEGSISTLTIQRTEQRDSAMYRCASSLGTVYEAFFGQGTRLTVV.

This clonotype was observed at least ten times. This rearrangement joins TRBV7-2 to TRBJ2-7, with D maybe TRBD2 (6 bases). This CDR3 has 15 amino acids. V lost 0 bases to trimming and J lost 4 bases, with 13 bases between them. CDR1 and CDR2 from the germline V gene are SGHTA and FQGNSA. The DNA for the CDR3 is TGTGCCAGCAGCTTAGCGCAAATGGGGGGTTACGAGCAGTACTTC. Its protein is CASSLAQMGGYEQYF.

This clonotype occurred a few times. This chain's CDR3 is CASSQELGGAVQPQHF. CDR3 in DNA: TGCGCCAGCAGCCAAGAGTTAGGGGGGGCCGTTCAGCCCCAGCATTTT. The rearrangement uses TRBV4-3 and TRBJ1-5, with D perhaps TRBD1 (6 bases). V gave up 0 bases and J gave up 6 bases, with 15 bases separating them. CDR1 LGHNA and CDR2 YSLEER come from the germline V gene. The CDR3 sequence is 16 residues long.

The rearrangement joins TRBV12-3 or TRBV12-4 to TRBJ2-3, with 9 bases aligning to TRBD2. The trim removed 5 bases at V and 1 base at J, leaving 4 bases unmatched. This CDR3 is built from 15 residues. CDR3 sequence: CASSAQRGGTDTQYF. The CDR3 DNA reads TGTGCCAGCAGTGCCCAGCGGGGGGGCACAGATACGCAGTATTTT.

The CDR3 nucleotides read TGTGCCAGCAGTGACGGGACAGGGTACACTGAAGCTTTCTTT. Translated: CASSDGTGYTEAFF. J is TRBJ1-1 and V is TRBV6-2 or TRBV6-3, with 9 bases that match TRBD1. CDR1 and CDR2 from the germline V gene are MNHEY and SVGEGT. Trimming took 5 bases from V and 3 from J; bases not matched to a gene: 4. CDR3 length equals 14 residues.

This clonotype has a count of ten or more. The J gene is TRBJ2-5, the V gene TRBV7-9; no clear D gene. This CDR3 is built from 14 residues. Germline CDR1 is SEHNR and CDR2 is FQNEAQ (reference sequence). V lost 5 bases to trimming and J lost 1 base, with 11 bases between them. In nucleotides, the CDR3 is TGTGCCAGCAGCAGGGCCCCGACCCAAGAGACCCAGTACTTC. This codes for CASSRAPTQETQYF.

The V and J genes are TRBV12-3 or TRBV12-4 and TRBJ2-1, with a weak D call TRBD1 (5 bases). There are 16 residues in the CDR3. The V and J ends lost 4 bases and 0 bases respectively, with 13 bases between them. CDR3 nucleotide sequence: TGTGCCAGCAGTTCTCCTCAGGGTAGCTCCTACAATGAGCAGTTCTTC. Translation gives CASSSPQGSSYNEQFF.

The rearrangement links TRBV27 to TRBJ1-5, with TRBD1 matching 8 bases. CDR3 length: 16 amino acids. The V and J ends lost 5 bases and 4 bases, in that order; junction bases with no gene match: 10. CDR1 and CDR2 (germline): MNHEY, SMNVEV (reference sequence). For the CDR3, the DNA is TGTGCCAGCAGTCCGGGGACAGGTTTGAGAAATCAGCCCCAGCATTTT. It specifies CASSPGTGLRNQPQHF.

The J gene is TRBJ2-4, the V gene TRBV7-9; TRBD2 might be the D (5 bases). The CDR3 contains 16 residues. Trimming removed 5 bases at V and 0 bases at J, with 14 bases between. Germline V lookup: CDR1 SEHNR, CDR2 FQNEAQ (reference sequence). CDR3 amino acids: CASSPREGRAKNIQYF. The DNA for the CDR3 is TGTGCCAGCAGCCCGCGCGAAGGGAGAGCCAAAAACATTCAGTACTTC.